The 26 T cell receptor beta chains below all came from one sample that was sequenced in a study of blood T cell repertoires in COVID-19. Clones were read by immunoSEQ multiplex PCR, and TCRdb kept only the in-frame ones, dropping some. The sample records about 200,000 clones, over 80% being singletons. Sequenced sample: PBMCs or T cells enriched from blood (not recorded which). These receptors all come from a young man who had recovered from COVID-19.

This chain links TRBV11-2 with TRBJ2-7, with a weak D call TRBD2 (5 bases). There are 15 residues in the CDR3. Germline assignment: CDR1 SGHAT and CDR2 FQNNGV. The germline V and J ends were trimmed by 3 bases and 2 bases, with 14 bases remaining between them. The CDR3 DNA follows: TGTGCCAGCAGCTTGGGTAGAGCGGAACCCTACGAGCAGTACTTC. This codes for CASSLGRAEPYEQYF.

In this sample, this clone turned up a few times. The chain recombines TRBV30 with TRBJ1-2; 8 bases map to TRBD1. Germline V CDR1 and CDR2: GTSNPN, SVGIG (reference sequence). This CDR3 is 15 amino acids long. With V trimmed by 0 bases and J by 4 bases, 7 bases remained unmatched. The CDR3 spells CAWSVQGGRVYGYTF. CDR3 DNA sequence: TGTGCCTGGAGTGTACAGGGGGGTAGGGTCTATGGCTACACCTTC.

This clone was recorded once. The rearrangement links TRBV10-2 to TRBJ2-7; possibly TRBD2 for D (7 bases). V shed 5 bases and J shed 3 bases, with 14 bases lying between them. CDR1 and CDR2 (germline): WSHSY, SAAADI. The CDR3 has 14 amino acids. In DNA form, the CDR3 reads TGCGCCAGCAGTCGGGGGGCTACAAACTACGAGCAGTACTTC. Its protein is CASSRGATNYEQYF.

This chain joins TRBV9 and TRBJ2-7; 8 bases are shared with TRBD2. The CDR3 is made up of 18 amino acids. V lost 2 bases to trimming and J lost 0 bases; unmatched junction nucleotides: 13. The germline gives CDR1 SGDLS, CDR2 YYNGEE. DNA of the CDR3: TGTGCCAGCAGCGTGAGGAGGTCTAGCGGGCCCTTCTCCTACGAGCAGTACTTC. It translates to CASSVRRSSGPFSYEQYF.

The rearrangement links TRBV11-3 to TRBJ1-6, with 8 positions matching TRBD1. The CDR3 is 13 amino acids. From germline, CDR1 is SGHNT and CDR2 YENEEA. Losses at the gene ends were 5 bases for V and 9 bases for J; bases not matched to a gene: 3. CDR3 loop: CASSRTGSSPLHF. CDR3 nucleotides: TGTGCCAGCAGCCGGACAGGGTCTTCACCCCTCCACTTT.

The chain has TRBV7-2 and TRBJ2-1; 8 nucleotides line up with TRBD1. Germline lookup yields CDR1 SGHTA and CDR2 FQGNSA. The trim removed 6 bases at V and 6 bases at J, leaving 10 bases unmatched. CDR3 size: 15 residues. The CDR3 loop reads CASSRNPTGANEQFF. The DNA for the CDR3 is TGTGCCAGCAGTCGAAACCCGACAGGGGCCAATGAGCAGTTCTTC.

The chain has TRBV28 and TRBJ1-6; possibly TRBD1 for D (6 bases). This CDR3 is built from 17 residues. Germline V gene data show CDR1 as MDHEN and CDR2 as SYDVKM. Trimming removed 5 bases at V and 5 bases at J, with 19 bases between. CDR3 in amino acids: CASSPDYRAWDNSPLHF. The DNA for the CDR3 is TGTGCCAGCAGTCCCGATTACAGGGCTTGGGATAATTCACCCCTCCACTTT.

The chain couples TRBV21-1 to TRBJ2-2; the table's TRBD2 call for D was not verified on the DNA. TRBV21-1 is termed a pseudogene. This CDR3 is built from 18 residues. The CDR3 sequence is CASSNARGSRSNTGELFF. The CDR3 bases are TGTGCCAGCAGCAATGCTCGCGGGAGCCGGTCGAACACCGGGGAGCTGTTTTTT.

The chain carries TRBV7-8 and TRBJ2-1; TRBD2 matches 13 bases. The CDR3 totals 17 residues. Germline CDR1 SGHVS, CDR2 FQNEAQ. V lost 1 base, J lost 4 bases, and 4 bases stayed unmatched. The CDR3 DNA reads TGTGCCAGCAGCTTAGTACTAGCGGGAGGGCCATACAATGAGCAGTTCTTC. This translates into CASSLVLAGGPYNEQFF. Using reference TRBV7-8 and TRBJ2-1 for the parts outside the CDR3, the full variable domain is GAGVSQSPRYKVAKRGQDVALRCDPISGHVSLFWYQQALGQGPEFLTYFQNEAQLDKSGLPSDRFFAERPEGSVSTLKIQRTQQEDSAVYLCASSLVLAGGPYNEQFFGPGTRLTVL.

This sequence joins TRBV27 and TRBJ2-1; 11 nucleotides match TRBD2. Germline lookup yields CDR1 MNHEY and CDR2 SMNVEV (reference sequence). V gave up 6 bases and J gave up 5 bases; unmatched junction bases: 15. This CDR3 region has 18 residues. The CDR3 region has the DNA TGTGCCAGCAGCTTAATCCCTCCGGGACTAGCGGATAACAATGAGCAGTTCTTC. Encoded protein: CASSLIPPGLADNNEQFF.

The chain couples TRBV15 to TRBJ1-4; D is uncertain. With 2 bases removed from V and 2 bases from J, the gap between germline ends came to 9 bases. This CDR3 has 15 amino acids. CDR1 and CDR2 (germline): LNHNV, YYDKDF (reference sequence). CDR3 sequence reads: CATSRQTRTNEKLFF. In nucleotides, the CDR3 is TGTGCCACCAGCAGACAGACAAGGACTAATGAAAAACTGTTTTTT.

V usage is TRBV6-5 and J usage is TRBJ2-3; no reliable D call. The CDR3 length is 16 residues. Trimming cost V 4 bases and J 0 bases, with 14 bases left between them. Germline V CDR1 and CDR2: MNHEY, SVGAGI. Here the CDR3 reads CASSLLRRTSTDTQYF. In DNA, the CDR3 is TGTGCCAGCAGTTTACTCAGGCGTACTAGCACAGATACGCAGTATTTT.

This chain links TRBV6-1 with TRBJ2-2; 7 bases align to TRBD1. This CDR3 comprises 16 residues. Germline V lookup: CDR1 MNHNS, CDR2 SASEGT. J lost 0 bases, V lost 4 bases, and 5 bases had no gene match. The CDR3 sequence is CASSAFDRANTGELFF. The CDR3 bases are TGTGCCAGCAGTGCCTTCGACAGGGCGAACACCGGGGAGCTGTTTTTT.

The genes are TRBV6-5 and TRBJ2-6; D is uncertain. There are 16 residues in the CDR3. CDR1 MNHEY and CDR2 SVGAGI come from the germline V gene. The ends were cut back, 2 bases at V and 0 bases at J, with 8 bases in the middle. The CDR3, as DNA: TGTGCCAGCAGTTACCAGGTGGGCTCTGGGGCCAACGTCCTGACTTTC. Residues: CASSYQVGSGANVLTF.

This clone has just one count. J is TRBJ2-1 and V is TRBV24-1, with TRBD1 matching over 7 bases. Germline values: CDR1 KGHDR, CDR2 SFDVKD. CDR3 length: 14 amino acids. Germline trimming cut 0 bases from V and 7 bases from J; bases unmatched to any gene: 2. This CDR3 reads CATSDLRQGNEQFF. The DNA of the CDR3 is TGTGCCACCAGTGATTTGAGACAGGGTAATGAGCAGTTCTTC.

V and J are TRBV15 and TRBJ1-1; tentative D call: TRBD1 (5 bases). This CDR3 has 15 residues. Germline V gene lookup returns CDR1 LNHNV and CDR2 YYDKDF (reference sequence). Trimming left V 0 bases short and J 4 bases short, with 12 bases between. The CDR3, as DNA: TGTGCCACCAGCAGAGATCTGGGGCAGACCACTGAAGCTTTCTTT. Translating it yields CATSRDLGQTTEAFF.

The V call is TRBV6-5, the J call TRBJ1-1, with D uncertain. The germline CDR1 and CDR2 sequences are MNHEY and SVGAGI. CDR3 length equals 11 residues. With 5 bases removed from V and 8 bases from J, the gap between germline ends came to 9 bases. This CDR3 reads CASSLQREAFF. In nucleotides, the CDR3 is TGTGCCAGCAGTCTACAGAGAGAAGCTTTCTTT.

The V call is TRBV7-9, the J call TRBJ1-5; D gene unclear. From germline, CDR1 is SEHNR and CDR2 FQNEAQ (reference sequence). This CDR3 has 17 residues. V was pared by 1 base and J by 3 bases, with 16 bases between. In DNA form, the CDR3 reads TGTGCCAGCAGCTTAGGGAGGAGTACGGCGAACAATCAGCCCCAGCATTTT. This codes for CASSLGRSTANNQPQHF.

The V and J genes are TRBV7-6 and TRBJ1-3; 9 bases are shared with TRBD1. CDR1 is SGHVS, CDR2 FNYEAQ, per germline. This CDR3 contains 16 residues. Germline trimming cut 4 bases from V and 3 bases from J; bases unmatched to any gene: 7. CDR3 nucleotides: TGTGCCAGCAGCTATCGGGGACAGGGTGATGGAAACACCATATATTTT. Translated, it gives CASSYRGQGDGNTIYF.

This clone occurred once. V gene TRBV19 combines with J gene TRBJ1-3; 8 bases align to TRBD1. The CDR3 loop spans 18 amino acids. Trimming cost V 3 bases and J 1 base; bases outside gene matches: 11. Germline V gene sequence: CDR1 LNHDA, CDR2 SQIVND (reference sequence). The CDR3 region has the DNA TGTGCCAGTAGTATCTCCGGGACAGGCCCCAGGTCTGGAAACACCATATATTTT. As protein: CASSISGTGPRSGNTIYF.

The V call is TRBV19, the J call TRBJ2-1, with TRBD1 identical over 8 bases. CDR1 is LNHDA, CDR2 SQIVND, per germline (reference sequence). The CDR3 spans 13 residues. V lost 6 bases and J lost 3; bases outside the gene matches: 1. This CDR3 is CASSGQGYNEQFF. The DNA for the CDR3 is TGTGCCAGTAGCGGACAGGGCTACAATGAGCAGTTCTTC. Filled out from reference TRBV19 and TRBJ2-1, the complete variable domain reads DGGITQSPKYLFRKEGQNVTLSCEQNLNHDAMYWYRQDPGQGLRLIYYSQIVNDFQKGDIAEGYSVSREKKESFPLTVTSAQKNPTAFYLCASSGQGYNEQFFGPGTRLTVL.

The chain joins TRBV6-2 or TRBV6-3 to TRBJ1-5; possible D gene TRBD1, 6 bases. CDR3 size: 17 residues. The germline V gene encodes CDR1 MNHEY and CDR2 SVGEGT. V lost 5 bases, J lost 0 bases, and 17 bases lay in between. The CDR3 reads CASSANSWTVSNQPQHF. Written as DNA, the CDR3 is TGTGCCAGCAGTGCCAACTCCTGGACAGTTAGCAATCAGCCCCAGCATTTT.

V gene TRBV12-3 or TRBV12-4 combines with J gene TRBJ1-2; a weak D match, TRBD1 (5 bases). The CDR3 consists of 13 residues. V was clipped by 3 bases and J by 6 bases, with 11 bases between them. The CDR3 nucleotides read TGTGCCAGCAGTTTGTATAGGGGAAATGGCTACACCTTC. Its protein is CASSLYRGNGYTF.

This chain uses TRBV29-1 with TRBJ1-2; TRBD1 agrees at 10 bases. CDR3 size: 11 residues. After removal of 7 bases from V and 7 bases from J, the junction contained 3 bases not matched to a gene. CDR1 is SQVTM and CDR2 is ANQGSEA in the germline V gene. CDR3: CSGGDRGGYTF. The CDR3 DNA follows: TGCAGCGGGGGGGACAGGGGTGGCTACACCTTC.

This chain connects TRBV11-3 to TRBJ1-1; 8 bases fit TRBD1. J was trimmed by 7 bases and V by 5 bases; bases with no gene match: 6. From germline, CDR1 is SGHNT and CDR2 YENEEA. The CDR3 sequence is 13 residues long. The CDR3 sequence is CASSLQGQGEAFF. CDR3 DNA sequence: TGTGCCAGCAGCCTACAAGGACAGGGTGAAGCTTTCTTT.

This clone turned up a few times. The chain has TRBV7-9 and TRBJ1-5; D gene ambiguous. The CDR3 length is 14 residues. Germline lookup yields CDR1 SEHNR and CDR2 FQNEAQ (reference sequence). V gave up 1 base and J gave up 1 base, with 5 bases separating them. CDR3 amino acids: CASSLGRSNQPQHF. DNA of the CDR3: TGTGCCAGCAGCTTAGGGCGGAGCAATCAGCCCCAGCATTTT.